The 10 T cell receptor beta chains below were found in one sample sequenced in a study of radiotherapy plus CTLA-4 blockade in lung cancer. Assay used: immunoSEQ multiplex PCR; TCRdb lists only in-frame clones, some missing. The sample consists of some 50,000 clones, around four fifths of them appearing once. Sequencing used peripheral blood, obtained from a patient treated with radiotherapy plus ipilimumab. These receptors all come from a human donor with non-small cell lung cancer whose response to radiotherapy plus ipilimumab could not be evaluated.

This clone was picked up one time. The CDR3, as DNA: TGTGCCAGCAGTTTTCTGGGGACAGACCATGAAAAACTGTTTTTT. As protein: CASSFLGTDHEKLFF. This chain links TRBV28 with TRBJ1-4; TRBD1 matches 7 bases. CDR1 and CDR2 (germline): MDHEN, SYDVKM. V gave up 3 bases and J gave up 6 bases; unmatched junction bases: 7. The length of the CDR3 is 15 residues.

This clone appeared a single time. The V gene is TRBV29-1, the J gene TRBJ1-3; 7 bases are shared with TRBD1. Germline CDR1 and CDR2: SQVTM and ANQGSEA. The CDR3 is 14 amino acids. The J segment lost 4 bases and the V segment lost 7 bases, leaving 10 bases of the junction unmatched. The CDR3 loop reads CSALTGRSGNTIYF. The CDR3 DNA follows: TGCAGCGCCCTGACAGGGCGGTCGGGAAACACCATATATTTT.

The chain employs TRBV25-1 and TRBJ2-1; D uncertain. This CDR3 is 11 amino acids long. Trimming shortened V by 7 bases and J by 15 bases, and 16 bases separated the two germline ends. CDR1 and CDR2 from the germline V gene are MGHDK and SYGVNS. CDR3 region: CASTSEKSWFF. DNA of the CDR3: TGTGCCAGCACCTCCGAGAAGTCATGGTTCTTC.

The chain joins TRBV9 to TRBJ2-7; 7 bases fit TRBD2. V lost 3 bases and J lost 6; bases outside the gene matches: 15. From germline, CDR1 is SGDLS and CDR2 YYNGEE. The CDR3 runs to 16 residues. This CDR3 reads CASSAGGLGGSAEQYF. CDR3 DNA: TGTGCCAGCAGCGCTGGGGGGTTGGGCGGGAGCGCCGAGCAGTACTTC.

This clone was observed a handful of times. The genes are TRBV19 and TRBJ2-1, with 9 bases fitting TRBD2. The germline gives CDR1 LNHDA, CDR2 SQIVND (reference sequence). The CDR3 totals 17 residues. The junction had 9 bases not matched to a gene; V was cut back by 1 base and J by 5 bases. The CDR3 bases are TGTGCCAGTAGTATAGGGCGGGAGGGCCAAAAAAACAATGAGCAGTTCTTC. Its protein is CASSIGREGQKNNEQFF.

The chain carries TRBV27 and TRBJ2-7; 8 bases line up with TRBD1. The CDR3 runs to 13 residues. In germline, CDR1 is MNHEY, CDR2 SMNVEV (reference sequence). Unmatched junction bases numbered 8, after V lost 10 bases and J lost 3 bases. For the CDR3, the DNA is TGTGCCATCAAGGACAGGGACAACTACGAGCAGTACTTC. Amino acid sequence: CAIKDRDNYEQYF.

The chain links TRBV27 to TRBJ1-1; 10 bases fit TRBD1. Germline-derived CDR1 and CDR2 are MNHEY and SMNVEV (reference sequence). The V segment lost 5 bases and the J segment 4 bases; nucleotides outside the gene matches: 16. The CDR3 runs 18 residues. CDR3 region: CASSAQPWDRGNGTEAFF. In nucleotides, the CDR3 is TGTGCCAGCAGTGCTCAGCCCTGGGACAGGGGCAACGGCACTGAAGCTTTCTTT.

The rearrangement joins TRBV25-1 to TRBJ1-1; unclear D gene. Germline V CDR1 and CDR2: MGHDK, SYGVNS. V gave up 0 bases and J gave up 3 bases, with 11 bases separating them. The CDR3 is made up of 15 amino acids. The DNA of the CDR3 is TGTGCCAGCAGTGAATATGCGGGGTTGTACACTGAAGCTTTCTTT. Translating gives CASSEYAGLYTEAFF.

The chain uses TRBV7-2 and TRBJ2-3, with D possibly TRBD1 on 5 matching bases. Looked up from germline, CDR1 is SGHTA and CDR2 is FQGNSA. V was clipped by 1 base and J by 1 base, with 12 bases between them. The CDR3 covers 16 residues. The CDR3 protein is CASSLGQFGGTDTQYF. The CDR3, as DNA: TGTGCCAGCAGCTTAGGACAGTTTGGGGGCACAGATACGCAGTATTTT.

The chain recombines TRBV28 with TRBJ2-7; D is perhaps TRBD2 (5 bases). The germline V gene encodes CDR1 MDHEN and CDR2 SYDVKM. V shed 3 bases and J shed 3 bases, with 15 bases lying between them. The CDR3 runs 15 residues. For the CDR3, the DNA is TGTGCCAGCAGTTTCATCGGAGGTCCAGACTACGAGCAGTACTTC. This gives the protein CASSFIGGPDYEQYF. Supplemented by reference TRBV28 and TRBJ2-7, the full variable domain reads DVKVTQSSRYLVKRTGEKVFLECVQDMDHENMFWYRQDPGLGLRLIYFSYDVKMKEKGDIPEGYSVSREKKERFSLILESASTNQTSMYLCASSFIGGPDYEQYFGPGTRLTVT.